Included here is one T cell receptor beta chain sequence, with context. Its antigen is unidentified. Some clones are missing from TCRdb's copy, which holds only in-frame ones; the method was immunoSEQ multiplex PCR. Of about 47,000 clones detected, roughly 93% appear once; the ten largest clones hold around 5%. The time point was: newly diagnosed, previously untreated cHL patient sample. The authors used newly diagnosed, untreated classical Hodgkin lymphoma PBMCs as comparison. These data belong to a study of PD-1 blockade in classical Hodgkin lymphoma. Study results and caveats: When set against healthy donors, newly diagnosed patients were reported to show lower baseline TCR diversity. Although disease activity or prior therapy may be involved, causes of the repertoire differences remain undefined.

This CDR3 is 14 amino acids long. Deletions cut 5 bases from V and 2 bases from J, with 11 bases between. Germline values: CDR1 SEHNR, CDR2 FQNEAQ (reference sequence). The V call is TRBV7-9, the J call TRBJ2-3; D remains ambiguous. This TCR derives from a human donor with classical Hodgkin lymphoma. The sample comprised peripheral blood mononuclear cells (PBMCs). The CDR3 region is CASSPFRNTDTQYF. The CDR3 bases are TGTGCCAGCAGCCCCTTCAGGAACACAGATACGCAGTATTTT.